This T cell receptor beta chain was identified in a study of cytomegalovirus exposure and HLA in healthy donors. This clone occurred once. Its antigen is not known. The CDR3 is made up of 13 amino acids. The germline V gene has CDR1 SNHLY and CDR2 FYNNEI. Between the trimmed V and J ends, which lost 1 base and 8 bases, there was a span of 8 bases. 60 Vbeta and 13 Jbeta primers were used in PCR. Profiling relied on immunoSEQ multiplex PCR, and the TCRdb table lists in-frame clones only, not all of them. The repertoire holds some 110,000 clones, with less than 80% as singletons. Study-level findings and limits: Prior analysis indicated that the majority of TCR beta V segments exhibited productivity approximately 87% or approximately 30% of the time. Follow-up analysis later connected one missense variant in DCLRE1C with trimming of TCR beta V- and J-genes. Researchers counted around 150 TCR beta chains as cytomegalovirus-associated. Evidence from a later analysis indicated that most CMV-associated TCR beta chains looked HLA-restricted.

Sequencing was done on a sample of PBMCs. The origin of this receptor is a woman in her forties or fifties in good health and CMV-seropositive. This chain uses TRBV2 with TRBJ1-4, with D uncertain. The CDR3 here is CASSEERWEKLFF. The CDR3 DNA is TGTGCCAGCAGTGAAGAGAGGTGGGAAAAACTGTTTTTT. Drawing the rest from reference TRBV2 and TRBJ1-4, the complete variable domain is EPEVTQTPSHQVTQMGQEVILRCVPISNHLYFYWYRQILGQKVEFLVSFYNNEISEKSEIFDDQFSVERPDGSNFTLKIRSTKLEDSAMYFCASSEERWEKLFFGSGTQLSVL.